A selection of T cell receptor beta chains follows, all from one sample in a study of T cells after yellow fever vaccination. TCRdb re-derived calls from the 5' RACE reads in MiXCR, one entry per CDR3 protein. The sample holds around 500,000 distinct CDR3 sequences, about a fifth seen once. Here the sequenced sample was PBMCs, taken more than 20 days after the first yellow fever vaccination. Receptors were obtained from a man younger than 35 who received the YFV17D yellow fever vaccine. Each CDR3 is given with its conserved first and last residue. A D gene is named only where the DNA matches it firmly. Part of the rows lack a size; the others show once, few, many or a class for expanded clones.

V	length	D	size	J	DNA	CDR3
TRBV5-6	18	NA	few	TRBJ1-1	TGTGCCAGCAGCTTCTCGTCGGGGGGCGAGGGATGGCACACTGAAGCTTTCTTT	CASSFSSGGEGWHTEAFF
TRBV11-2	15	TRBD2	NA	TRBJ2-5	TGTGCCAGCAGCGTAGTAGCGGGCCTCGGGGAGACCCAGTACTTC	CASSVVAGLGETQYF
TRBV9	15	TRBD2	NA	TRBJ2-3	TGTGCCAGCAGCGCAGCGGGGGGGCCCGCAGATACGCAGTATTTT	CASSAAGGPADTQYF
TRBV5-1	15	NA	NA	TRBJ1-6	TGCGCCAGCAGCTTGGAGGCGATAGGTAATTCACCCCTCCACTTT	CASSLEAIGNSPLHF
TRBV9	16	TRBD2	NA	TRBJ2-1	TGTGCCAGCAGCGTAGCGGGGGGGCCGTCGATAAATGAGCAGTTCTTC	CASSVAGGPSINEQFF
TRBV5-4	14	NA	few	TRBJ2-2	TGTGCCAGCAGCTTGGGAAGGGAGTCCGGGGAGCTGTTTTTT	CASSLGRESGELFF
TRBV2	13	NA	NA	TRBJ1-1	TGTGCCAGCAGTGAAATGCCAGACACTGAAGCTTTCTTT	CASSEMPDTEAFF
TRBV11-2	17	NA	few	TRBJ2-3	TGTGCCAGCAGCAAGACGATGACACCGCCAGTCACAGATACGCAGTATTTT	CASSKTMTPPVTDTQYF
TRBV19	16	NA	few	TRBJ2-3	TGTGCCAGCTTCCCCGTGTTCGGGGCCTCTTTCGGTACGCAGTATTTT	CASFPVFGASFGTQYF
TRBV28	13	NA	NA	TRBJ2-3	TGTGCCACCGCTAGGGGGAACACAGATACGCAGTATTTT	CATARGNTDTQYF
TRBV10-3	13	TRBD1	few	TRBJ1-5	TGTGCCACCCGGGACAGGGAACGTCAGCCCCAGCATTTT	CATRDRERQPQHF
TRBV4-3	14	NA	NA	TRBJ1-1	TGCGCCAGCAGCCAAAAAGGGGGGGACACTGAAGCTTTCTTT	CASSQKGGDTEAFF
TRBV6-1	14	NA	few	TRBJ1-1	TGTGCCAGCCGGCCCGAGGTTATGATCACTGAAGCTTTCTTT	CASRPEVMITEAFF
TRBV3-1	14	TRBD1	NA	TRBJ2-7	TGTGCCAGCAGGGGACAGGGTCGGTCCTACGAGCAGTACTTC	CASRGQGRSYEQYF
TRBV11-3	13	NA	NA	TRBJ2-1	TGTGCCAGCAGCTTGCCAGCTCGGAATGAGCAGTTCTTC	CASSLPARNEQFF
TRBV6-5	17	NA	few	TRBJ2-3	TGTGCCAGCAGTTACAAGCCGGGACAACCAGTTACAGATACGCAGTATTTT	CASSYKPGQPVTDTQYF
TRBV6-5	16	TRBD2	NA	TRBJ2-2	TGTGCCAGCAGTTACGTGGCTAGCGGGTACACCGGGGAGCTGTTTTTT	CASSYVASGYTGELFF
TRBV9	14	NA	NA	TRBJ1-2	TGTGCCAGCAGCGTAGGAATAGGGGACTATGGCTACACCTTC	CASSVGIGDYGYTF
TRBV18	14	NA	few	TRBJ1-2	TGTGCCAGCTCACCCTCCAGGGGTAACTATGGCTACACCTTC	CASSPSRGNYGYTF